These 11 T cell receptor beta chains were sequenced from one sample in a study of control samples from healthy donors and cancer patients. Measured with immunoSEQ multiplex PCR; TCRdb has only the in-frame clones, and not every one. The repertoire holds more than 70,000 clones, approximately 94% seen once, with 2.8% in the top ten. The sequencing input was blood. These TCRs come from a woman in her thirties in good health.

The V call is TRBV5-1, the J call TRBJ2-1; 7 bases match TRBD1. J was trimmed by 3 bases and V by 5 bases; bases with no gene match: 8. CDR1 and CDR2 from the germline V gene are SGHRS and YFSETQ. This CDR3 contains 15 residues. CDR3 in amino acids: CASRTGTDFYNEQFF. The CDR3 coding sequence is TGCGCCAGCAGGACCGGGACAGATTTCTACAATGAGCAGTTCTTC. Using reference TRBV5-1 and TRBJ2-1 for the parts outside the CDR3, the full variable domain is KAGVTQTPRYLIKTRGQQVTLSCSPISGHRSVSWYQQTPGQGLQFLFEYFSETQRNKGNFPGRFSGRQFSNSRSEMNVSTLELGDSALYLCASRTGTDFYNEQFFGPGTRLTVL.

CDR3 bases: TGTGCCAGCAGCGTACGGGCGAACACTGAAGCTTTCTTT. Translating gives CASSVRANTEAFF. This chain uses TRBV9 with TRBJ1-1; D is undetermined. Trimming left V 1 base short and J 1 base short, with 5 bases between. The CDR3 is 13 residues long. In germline, CDR1 is SGDLS, CDR2 YYNGEE.

The chain is built from TRBV10-3 and TRBJ1-2, with TRBD1 matching over 7 bases. Trimming removed 5 bases from V and 4 bases from J; junction bases left unmatched: 10. The CDR3 length is 15 residues. Germline V CDR1 and CDR2: ENHRY, SYGVKD. As DNA, the CDR3 is TGTGCCATCAGTAAGGGACAGACCATGAGCTATGGCTACACCTTC. As protein: CAISKGQTMSYGYTF.

CDR3 protein: CASSTDRNSNQPQHF. The CDR3 DNA reads as TGTGCCAGCAGCACAGACAGAAATAGCAATCAGCCCCAGCATTTT. This chain links TRBV7-2 with TRBJ1-5; D possibly corresponds to TRBD1 (5 bases). Germline lookup yields CDR1 SGHTA and CDR2 FQGNSA. The V gene lost 5 bases and the J gene lost 0 bases, with 11 bases spanning the gap. CDR3 length equals 15 residues.

The chain employs TRBV4-1 and TRBJ2-2, with 8 positions matching TRBD1. Germline CDR1 MGHRA, CDR2 YSYEKL. This CDR3 is 15 amino acids long. J lost 2 bases, V lost 4 bases, and 3 bases had no gene match. The DNA for the CDR3 is TGCGCCAGCAGCCCATCAGGGGGCAACACCGGGGAGCTGTTTTTT. The encoded protein is CASSPSGGNTGELFF.

J is TRBJ2-1 and V is TRBV7-9; TRBD1 agrees at 9 bases. CDR3 length equals 15 residues. The germline gives CDR1 SEHNR, CDR2 FQNEAQ (reference sequence). Trimming removed 1 base from V and 9 bases from J; junction bases left unmatched: 7. DNA for the CDR3: TGTGCCAGCAGCTTAGGGGGACAGGGAACGGTTGAGCAGTTCTTC. Protein sequence: CASSLGGQGTVEQFF.

The chain combines TRBV6-5 with TRBJ2-2, with 8 positions matching TRBD1. In germline, CDR1 is MNHEY, CDR2 SVGAGI. Losses at the gene ends were 4 bases for V and 5 bases for J; bases not matched to a gene: 9. The CDR3 is 16 residues long. CDR3 amino acids: CASSSPGGARTGELFF. The DNA for the CDR3 is TGTGCCAGCAGTTCGCCAGGGGGCGCGAGGACCGGGGAGCTGTTTTTT.

J is TRBJ1-4 and V is TRBV5-8; no reliable D call. The CDR3 runs to 15 residues. The germline V gene encodes CDR1 SGHTS and CDR2 YDEGEE. The V gene lost 1 base and the J gene lost 1 base, with 8 bases spanning the gap. The CDR3 reads CASSLTRGTNEKLFF. CDR3 DNA: TGTGCCAGCAGCTTGACCCGTGGAACTAATGAAAAACTGTTTTTT.

V and J are TRBV11-2 and TRBJ2-2; D is uncertain. There are 14 residues in the CDR3. Per germline, CDR1 SGHAT and CDR2 FQNNGV. V was trimmed by 1 base and J by 5 bases, leaving 8 bases between them. DNA of the CDR3: TGTGCCAGCAGCTTAGCCCGATCAACCGGGGAGCTGTTTTTT. Its translation: CASSLARSTGELFF.

The gene calls are TRBV20-1 and TRBJ1-1; tentatively, D is TRBD1 (6 bases). The CDR3 contains 11 residues. Germline V gene data show CDR1 as DFQATT and CDR2 as SNEGSKA (reference sequence). The CDR3 nucleotides read TGCAGGGGGGGGCCGAACACTGAAGCTTTCTTT. Encoded protein: CRGGPNTEAFF.

CDR3 coding DNA: TGCGCCAGCCGGGGCGAGTGGTACGAGCAGTACTTC. It is translated as CASRGEWYEQYF. J is TRBJ2-7 and V is TRBV5-1; D possibly matches TRBD1 or TRBD2 (5 bases each). The V end was cut by 7 bases, the J end by 4 bases, with 12 bases between. The CDR3 extends over 12 amino acids. The V gene's germline CDR1 is SGHRS and CDR2 YFSETQ.